A selection of T cell receptor beta chains follows, all from one sample in a study of Graves' ophthalmopathy and Graves' hyperthyroidism. TCRdb analysed the multiplex PCR reads with MiXCR anew, one entry per CDR3 protein. In the table there are 300,000 to 400,000 distinct CDR3 sequences, roughly 15% of which are singletons. Sequenced: peripheral blood. The receptors stem from an adult man with Graves' ophthalmopathy. The CDR3 runs from the conserved cysteine through the conserved F or W. Each record gives: J gene, V gene, D gene, clone size, CDR3 DNA, CDR3 protein. The D gene is left open where the match is weak. Size is stated for part of the rows, as once, few or many counts, or as a class when the clone is expanded.

TRBJ2-4	TRBV2	.	many	TGTGCCAGCAGTCCCACTAACAGGGTCGGTGGCAAAAACATTCAGTACTTC	CASSPTNRVGGKNIQYF
TRBJ1-5	TRBV6-1	TRBD1	many	TGTGCCAGCAGTCAGACAGGGGTCAGACAGCCCCAGCATTTT	CASSQTGVRQPQHF
TRBJ1-2	TRBV12-3/TRBV12-4	.	many	TGTGCCAGCAGTTTTCGAGTAGGCTACACCTTC	CASSFRVGYTF
TRBJ2-7	TRBV2	.	many	TGTGCCAGCAGAGCTGTGACAGACTCCTACGAGCAGTACTTC	CASRAVTDSYEQYF
TRBJ1-6	TRBV5-1	TRBD1	many	TGCGCCAGCAGCTGGACGGGACAGGAGAATAATTCACCCCTCCACTTT	CASSWTGQENNSPLHF
TRBJ2-2	TRBV5-1	TRBD2	many	TGCGCCAGCAGCTCCATCCCGGGACTAGATACCGGGGAGCTGTTTTTT	CASSSIPGLDTGELFF
TRBJ2-3	TRBV18	.	few	TGTGCCAGCTCACCGTTAGTAAGCACAGATACGCAGTATTTT	CASSPLVSTDTQYF
TRBJ2-5	TRBV3-1	TRBD2	many	TGTGCCAGCAGCCACGAAGCTCTAGCGGGGCAAGAGACCCAGTACTTC	CASSHEALAGQETQYF
TRBJ2-2	TRBV30	.	few	TGTGCCTGGAAGTACAGCCCGAACACCGGGGAGCTGTTTTTT	CAWKYSPNTGELFF
TRBJ1-1	TRBV20-1	.	many	TGCAGTGCTAGTCATGTGGGTACCCCTGAAGCTTTCTTT	CSASHVGTPEAFF
TRBJ2-7	TRBV6-5	TRBD1	many	TGTGCCAGCAAGGCGGGACAGGGGACCTACGAGCAGTACTTC	CASKAGQGTYEQYF
TRBJ1-2	TRBV10-3	.	many	TGTGCCATCACAGGACTCTATGGCTACACCTTC	CAITGLYGYTF
TRBJ1-1	TRBV20-1	.	many	TGCAGTGCTAGGGGCGACACTGAAGCTTTCTTT	CSARGDTEAFF
TRBJ2-1	TRBV6-1	.	.	TGTGCCAGCAATGAGGATCGTTACGAGCAGTTCTTC	CASNEDRYEQFF
TRBJ2-7	TRBV7-3	TRBD2	many	TGTGCCAGCAGCCCCTCGCGTACTAGCGGGAGTCTGAACTTC	CASSPSRTSGSLNF
TRBJ1-5	TRBV19	.	.	TGTGCCAGTAGTCCAGGGGCGAATCAGCCCCAGCATTTT	CASSPGANQPQHF
TRBJ1-5	TRBV11-1	TRBD1	many	TGTGCCAGCAGCTTAGTCGGGACAGGGCCCAATCAGCCCCAGCATTTT	CASSLVGTGPNQPQHF
TRBJ1-1	TRBV5-1	.	many	TGCGCCAGCAGGCCTCTCGGGGTAGTCCCTGAAGCTTTCTTT	CASRPLGVVPEAFF
TRBJ1-1	TRBV20-1	.	many	TGCAGTGCCCCCCGGGACGAGTCTGAAGCTTTCTTT	CSAPRDESEAFF
TRBJ1-5	TRBV28	.	many	TGTGCCAGCAGACTCCAGGGGAATAGCAATCAGCCCCAGCATTTT	CASRLQGNSNQPQHF
TRBJ1-1	TRBV14	.	many	TGTGCCAGCAGCCAAGATCAGCGGGGGCGCGGCTTCTGGAACACTGAAGCTTTCTTT	CASSQDQRGRGFWNTEAFF
TRBJ2-7	TRBV4-1	TRBD1	many	TGCGCCAGCAGCCAGACAGGGTTCGACTACGAGCAGTACTTC	CASSQTGFDYEQYF
TRBJ1-1	TRBV6-5	.	many	TGTGCCAGCAGTTACTCAGGCTCTTCCCCTGAAGCTTTCTTT	CASSYSGSSPEAFF
TRBJ2-7	TRBV4-1	TRBD1	.	TGCGTCAGCAGCCAGGACAGGGGTTTATCCTACGAGCAGTACTTC	CVSSQDRGLSYEQYF
TRBJ1-1	TRBV18	.	many	TGTGCCAGCTCACCCCTCCAGGGGAAAACAGAAGCTTTCTTT	CASSPLQGKTEAFF
TRBJ1-1	TRBV7-6	TRBD1	many	TGTGCCAGCAGCCCAGAGCAGGGGGGTTTGGCTTTCTTT	CASSPEQGGLAFF
TRBJ2-2	TRBV5-1	TRBD1	many	TGCGCCAGCAGCTCCAGGACAGGTGGCGCCGGGGAGCTGTTTTTT	CASSSRTGGAGELFF
TRBJ1-5	TRBV12-3/TRBV12-4	.	.	TGTGCCAGCAGTTTAGCCTACAGGACACATCAGCCCCAGCATTTT	CASSLAYRTHQPQHF
TRBJ2-2	TRBV19	TRBD2	few	TGTGCCAGTAGTATAGGGCTAGCGGGAGGGCATGACACCGGGGAGCTGTTTTTT	CASSIGLAGGHDTGELFF
TRBJ2-7	TRBV6-5	.	.	TGTGCCAGCATTTTAGGCGACAATTACTACGAGCAGTACTTC	CASILGDNYYEQYF
TRBJ1-3	TRBV11-2	.	many	TGTGCCAGCAGCCATCGACAGCTCTCTGGAAACACCATATATTTT	CASSHRQLSGNTIYF
TRBJ2-5	TRBV6-5	.	many	TGTGCCAGCAGTTACGCCGCCTCACCACTTCGTGAGACCCAGTACTTC	CASSYAASPLRETQYF
TRBJ2-7	TRBV20-1	TRBD2	many	TGCAGTGCGAACGGGGGGGGTGCCTACGAGCAGTACTTC	CSANGGGAYEQYF
TRBJ1-6	TRBV6-5	TRBD1	many	TGTGCCAGCAGTTACTCCGGGACAGCGACATCACCCCTCCACTTT	CASSYSGTATSPLHF
TRBJ2-7	TRBV6-1	.	many	TGTGCCAGCAGTGAATTTAGGCACGAGCAGTACTTC	CASSEFRHEQYF
TRBJ1-5	TRBV24-1	.	many	TGTGCCACCGCAAATATTGGGCCATTTCGGCAAGGCCAGCCCCAGCATTTT	CATANIGPFRQGQPQHF
TRBJ1-5	TRBV6-1	TRBD1	.	TGTGCCAGCAGTGCCGGGACAGGGGGAATACGCAATCAGCCCCAGCATTTT	CASSAGTGGIRNQPQHF
TRBJ2-1	TRBV11-2	TRBD2	many	TGTGCCAGCAGCTTAGGTCATCTTGGGGGAGGGCCAAGGTTTGTTGAGCAGTTCTTC	CASSLGHLGGGPRFVEQFF
TRBJ2-7	TRBV28	TRBD2	.	TGTGCCAGCAGTCCACTAGCGGGGGGCGTTTTCTACGAGCAGTACTTC	CASSPLAGGVFYEQYF
TRBJ2-1	TRBV6-1	.	.	TGTGCCAGCAGCCTCAGTTACAATGAGCAGTTCTTC	CASSLSYNEQFF